This entry lists 32 T cell receptor beta chains sequenced from one sample in a study of blood T cell repertoires in COVID-19. Assay: immunoSEQ multiplex PCR; the TCRdb copy retains only in-frame clones and omits some. The data hold about 280,000 clones, with approximately 82% observed a single time. The material sequenced was PBMCs or T cells enriched from blood (not recorded which). The receptors here all came from a man aged 35-49 years who had been exposed to COVID-19.

This chain's CDR3 is CSAPTGERYTF. In DNA, the CDR3 is TGCAGTGCCCCGACAGGGGAGCGCTACACCTTC. The V call is TRBV20-1, the J call TRBJ1-2, with TRBD1 matching 8 bases. Germline CDR1 reads DFQATT; CDR2 reads SNEGSKA (reference sequence). The CDR3 is 11 amino acids. J gave up 9 bases and V 6 bases, and 6 bases lay outside the gene matches.

This clone was observed a few times. This chain joins TRBV7-9 and TRBJ2-7; D not resolved. Trimming pared 8 bases from V and 0 bases from J, leaving 5 bases between. This CDR3 is 11 amino acids long. Per germline, CDR1 SEHNR and CDR2 FQNEAQ (reference sequence). The CDR3 region is CASQSSYEQYF. The CDR3 coding sequence is TGTGCCAGCCAATCCTCCTACGAGCAGTACTTC.

The gene calls are TRBV2 and TRBJ2-3; D gene unclear. The V end was cut by 8 bases, the J end by 0 bases, with 12 bases between. The CDR3 runs 14 residues. CDR1 and CDR2 from the germline V gene are SNHLY and FYNNEI. The CDR3 reads CASPRRASTDTQYF. CDR3 DNA sequence: TGTGCCAGCCCTAGGCGAGCGAGCACAGATACGCAGTATTTT.

This chain joins TRBV12-5 and TRBJ1-6; a weak D match, TRBD1 (5 bases). The CDR3 runs to 16 residues. Germline values: CDR1 LGHNT, CDR2 FRNRAP. With 8 bases removed from V and 9 bases from J, the gap between germline ends came to 23 bases. CDR3 DNA: TGTGCTAGTAATCGGCTCTCTACAGGAGTCGGTTCACCCCTCCACTTT. Its protein is CASNRLSTGVGSPLHF.

The chain has TRBV3-1 (or the pseudogene TRBV3-2) and TRBJ2-4; TRBD2 matches at 9 bases. Germline V gene data show CDR1 as LGHDT and CDR2 as YNNKEL (reference sequence). V lost 1 base and J lost 8; bases outside the gene matches: 6. The CDR3 has 15 residues. As DNA, the CDR3 is TGTGCCAGCAGCCAAGCGGCTAGCGGGATGCACATTCAGTACTTC. This codes for CASSQAASGMHIQYF.

The CDR3 region is CASGGGFYNEQFF. DNA for the CDR3: TGCGCCAGCGGAGGAGGGTTTTACAATGAGCAGTTCTTC. The chain is built from TRBV4-1 and TRBJ2-1, with a weak D call TRBD2 (6 bases). Trimming removed 8 bases from V and 4 bases from J, with 12 bases in between. The CDR3 has 13 amino acids. Germline V CDR1 and CDR2: MGHRA, YSYEKL.

The V gene is TRBV28, the J gene TRBJ2-1; D is uncertain. Germline V gene lookup returns CDR1 MDHEN and CDR2 SYDVKM. V lost 5 bases to trimming and J lost 6 bases, with 11 bases between them. This CDR3 has 13 amino acids. This CDR3 reads CASSPRPANEQFF. As DNA, the CDR3 is TGTGCCAGCAGTCCGCGGCCCGCCAATGAGCAGTTCTTC.

The J gene is TRBJ1-2, the V gene TRBV14; D is perhaps TRBD1 (5 bases). The CDR3 length is 13 residues. Trimming cost V 2 bases and J 6 bases, with 10 bases left between them. The germline gives CDR1 SGHDN, CDR2 FVKESK. The CDR3 protein is CASSQYQGHGYTF. The CDR3 region has the DNA TGTGCCAGCAGCCAATACCAGGGCCATGGCTACACCTTC.

A few counts support this clone. CDR3 in DNA: TGTGCCAGCAGCCTTCAGACTAGTAGAGAGACCCAGTACTTC. The encoded protein is CASSLQTSRETQYF. The chain has TRBV7-9 and TRBJ2-5, with D perhaps matching TRBD2 (6 bases). V lost 5 bases and J lost 4, with 14 bases in between. This CDR3 is 14 amino acids long. Per germline, CDR1 SEHNR and CDR2 FQNEAQ (reference sequence).

The chain links TRBV7-9 to TRBJ2-7; TRBD2 matches 11 bases. The CDR3 contains 17 residues. Germline V gene sequence: CDR1 SEHNR, CDR2 FQNEAQ (reference sequence). The V segment lost 5 bases and the J segment 3 bases; nucleotides outside the gene matches: 12. CDR3 DNA: TGTGCCAGCAGCCCCCCCGGGGTTGGGACTAGCGGCTACGAGCAGTACTTC. Amino acids: CASSPPGVGTSGYEQYF.

This clone showed up just once. The chain joins TRBV24-1 to TRBJ2-3; D unresolved. Germline V gene lookup returns CDR1 KGHDR and CDR2 SFDVKD. The length of the CDR3 is 13 residues. Trimming stripped 11 bases from V and 3 bases from J, with 14 bases between. The CDR3 region has the DNA TGTGCCAGTGGCCAGGCAGATACAGATACGCAGTATTTT. Translation: CASGQADTDTQYF.

The chain combines TRBV4-1 with TRBJ1-3, with TRBD1 as a possible D gene (5 bases). This CDR3 is built from 12 residues. V was clipped by 8 bases and J by 2 bases, with 7 bases between them. In germline, CDR1 is MGHRA, CDR2 YSYEKL. This chain's CDR3 is CASSQAGNTIYF. CDR3 sequence (DNA): TGCGCCAGCTCACAGGCTGGAAACACCATATATTTT.

This chain connects TRBV11-2 to TRBJ2-7, with 8 positions matching TRBD2. This CDR3 spans 13 amino acids. The junction had 3 bases not matched to a gene; V was cut back by 6 bases and J by 2 bases. The germline V gene has CDR1 SGHAT and CDR2 FQNNGV. The CDR3 here is CASSKGLAYEQYF. Here the CDR3 DNA reads TGTGCCAGCAGTAAGGGACTAGCCTACGAGCAGTACTTC.

The chain joins TRBV11-3 to TRBJ1-1; no firm D call. Trimming cost V 5 bases and J 1 base, with 8 bases left between them. The CDR3 contains 13 residues. Germline V lookup: CDR1 SGHNT, CDR2 YENEEA. CDR3 bases: TGTGCCAGCAGCGCCATGGCGAACACTGAAGCTTTCTTT. This sequence encodes CASSAMANTEAFF.

The genes are TRBV5-5 and TRBJ2-2, with a weak D call TRBD1 (6 bases). Germline loops: CDR1 SGHKS, CDR2 YYEKEE (reference sequence). V was cut by 0 bases and J by 0 bases, with 9 bases left in between. This CDR3 has 16 residues. CDR3 sequence reads: CASSLVGHTNTGELFF. The CDR3 DNA reads TGTGCCAGCAGCTTGGTGGGACATACGAACACCGGGGAGCTGTTTTTT.

V is TRBV6-5 and J is TRBJ2-1; 7 nucleotides match TRBD2. There are 14 residues in the CDR3. V lost 6 bases and J lost 0; bases outside the gene matches: 2. CDR1 and CDR2 (germline): MNHEY, SVGAGI. The chain's CDR3 is CASRSGDSYNEQFF. The CDR3 DNA reads TGTGCCAGCAGGAGCGGGGACTCCTACAATGAGCAGTTCTTC.

This rearrangement joins TRBV7-9 to TRBJ1-5; 7 nucleotides align to TRBD1. The germline gives CDR1 SEHNR, CDR2 FQNEAQ (reference sequence). Trimming cost V 3 bases and J 5 bases; bases outside gene matches: 10. This CDR3 region has 16 residues. The CDR3 DNA reads TGTGCCAGCAGCTTTGAAACAGGGGCGCCCGATCAGCCCCAGCATTTT. Its protein product is CASSFETGAPDQPQHF.

V and J are TRBV5-1 and TRBJ2-1; D is perhaps TRBD2 (5 bases). V gave up 4 bases and J gave up 5 bases, with 16 bases separating them. This CDR3 is built from 15 residues. The germline gives CDR1 SGHRS, CDR2 YFSETQ. The CDR3 region has the DNA TGCGCCAGCAGCCGCGGGCCTCTTCCCAACAATGAGCAGTTCTTC. It codes for CASSRGPLPNNEQFF.

The V and J genes are TRBV6-5 and TRBJ1-4; TRBD1 might be the D (5 bases). The CDR3 is made up of 16 amino acids. CDR1 MNHEY and CDR2 SVGAGI come from the germline V gene. V shed 2 bases and J shed 0 bases, with 10 bases lying between them. The CDR3 DNA sequence: TGTGCCAGCAGTTACGGGGCCCCTGCAACTAATGAAAAACTGTTTTTT. Translation gives CASSYGAPATNEKLFF.

This clone has a single count. This chain links TRBV9 with TRBJ2-1; 8 positions match TRBD2. CDR1 and CDR2 from the germline V gene are SGDLS and YYNGEE. Unmatched junction bases numbered 4, after V lost 3 bases and J lost 2 bases. The CDR3 consists of 15 residues. The CDR3 DNA reads TGTGCCAGCAGCGGACGGGAGGGGACCTACAATGAGCAGTTCTTC. This encodes CASSGREGTYNEQFF.

J is TRBJ1-1 and V is TRBV7-8; 8 bases map to TRBD1. This CDR3 has 13 amino acids. Germline-derived CDR1 and CDR2 are SGHVS and FQNEAQ. V lost 3 bases, J lost 5 bases, and 2 bases stayed unmatched. The CDR3 DNA is TGTGCCAGCAGCTTGACAGGGGATACTGAAGCTTTCTTT. Its translation: CASSLTGDTEAFF.

This rearrangement joins TRBV11-3 to TRBJ1-6; 7 positions agree with TRBD1. Trimming took 1 base from V and 9 from J; bases not matched to a gene: 9. CDR3 length: 16 amino acids. Per the germline V gene, CDR1 is SGHNT and CDR2 is YENEEA. CDR3 residues: CASSLGPDRIISPLHF. CDR3 in DNA: TGTGCCAGCAGCTTAGGCCCGGACAGGATAATTTCACCCCTCCACTTT.

The chain joins TRBV12-2 to TRBJ2-4; TRBD2, as called in the table, went unchecked against the DNA. TRBV12-2 counts as a pseudogene. CDR3 size: 17 residues. CDR3 sequence (DNA): TGTGCAAGTCGCCTCCTTTCCCATAGTCGCGTGATAAACATTCAGTACTTC. The encoded protein is CASRLLSHSRVINIQYF.

The chain joins TRBV5-1 to TRBJ2-5; 7 bases fit TRBD1. J was trimmed by 3 bases and V by 2 bases; bases with no gene match: 7. The germline CDR1 and CDR2 sequences are SGHRS and YFSETQ. This CDR3 has 15 residues. The CDR3 DNA is TGCGCCAGCAGCTTAGAACCGGACAGGAAAGAGACCCAGTACTTC. Translating it yields CASSLEPDRKETQYF. The entire variable domain, with the rest obtained from reference TRBV5-1 and TRBJ2-5, is as follows: KAGVTQTPRYLIKTRGQQVTLSCSPISGHRSVSWYQQTPGQGLQFLFEYFSETQRNKGNFPGRFSGRQFSNSRSEMNVSTLELGDSALYLCASSLEPDRKETQYFGPGTRLLVL.

V and J are TRBV3-1 (or the pseudogene TRBV3-2) and TRBJ2-1; D gene unclear. The CDR3 runs 15 residues. V was cut by 0 bases and J by 2 bases, with 8 bases left in between. The germline gives CDR1 LGHDT, CDR2 YNNKEL (reference sequence). CDR3 nucleotide sequence: TGTGCCAGCAGCCAAGATTCGGTTCCCTACAATGAGCAGTTCTTC. Its protein is CASSQDSVPYNEQFF.

The V call is TRBV10-3, the J call TRBJ1-2, with no clear D. Germline V lookup: CDR1 ENHRY, CDR2 SYGVKD. The CDR3 runs to 11 residues. V was cut by 2 bases and J by 6 bases, with 4 bases left in between. The CDR3 nucleotides read TGTGCCATCAGTGAGACACATGGCTACACCTTC. This codes for CAISETHGYTF.

V is TRBV20-1 and J is TRBJ2-1; 7 bases are a match to TRBD1. Germline-derived CDR1 and CDR2 are DFQATT and SNEGSKA (reference sequence). V was clipped by 3 bases and J by 4 bases; unmatched bases: 9. The CDR3 consists of 15 residues. The CDR3 DNA reads TGCAGTGCTAGTCCCCTATGGGACAGTTACAATGAGCAGTTCTTC. Protein: CSASPLWDSYNEQFF.

In its sample, this clone was seen a few times. The CDR3 DNA sequence: TGTGCCAGCAGCCCGAGGACTAGCGGAAAAAGCTCCTACAATGAGCAGTTCTTC. Translation gives CASSPRTSGKSSYNEQFF. This chain links TRBV3-1 (or the pseudogene TRBV3-2) with TRBJ2-1; 10 positions agree with TRBD2. This CDR3 comprises 18 residues. The junction had 9 bases not matched to a gene; V was cut back by 4 bases and J by 0 bases. Germline V gene sequence: CDR1 LGHDT, CDR2 YNNKEL (reference sequence).

The V gene is TRBV9, the J gene TRBJ2-1; 12 nucleotides align to TRBD2. CDR1 and CDR2 from the germline V gene are SGDLS and YYNGEE. V shed 4 bases and J 5 bases; nucleotides not matched to a gene: 7. There are 16 residues in the CDR3. The CDR3 sequence: CASSPQGLAGNNEQFF. Written as DNA, the CDR3 is TGTGCCAGCAGCCCCCAGGGACTAGCGGGTAACAATGAGCAGTTCTTC.

J is TRBJ2-3 and V is TRBV19, with 9 bases matching TRBD1. Germline V gene sequence: CDR1 LNHDA, CDR2 SQIVND (reference sequence). Unmatched junction bases numbered 5, after V lost 4 bases and J lost 3 bases. The CDR3 loop spans 15 amino acids. This chain's CDR3 is CASSTGQGRTDTQYF. The CDR3 DNA follows: TGTGCCAGTAGTACGGGACAGGGTAGGACAGATACGCAGTATTTT.

In regard to this clone: The sample contains more than one DNA sequence encoding this CDR3. This chain uses TRBV11-3 with TRBJ1-1; the D gene is possibly TRBD1 (5 bases). Trimming cost V 1 base and J 0 bases, with 6 bases left between them. The V gene's germline CDR1 is SGHNT and CDR2 YENEEA. This CDR3 has 14 amino acids. CDR3 region: CASSLAGLNTEAFF. DNA of the CDR3: TGTGCCAGCAGCTTAGCAGGGTTGAACACTGAAGCTTTCTTT.

The V and J genes are TRBV7-8 and TRBJ2-5; TRBD1 matches at 11 bases. With 5 bases clipped from V and 1 base from J, the junction kept 12 bases outside the gene matches. CDR3 size: 18 residues. Germline CDR1 and CDR2: SGHVS and FQNEAQ. In DNA, the CDR3 is TGTGCCAGCAGCGCCGAAGCCTCGGGACAGGGGGGCCAAGAGACCCAGTACTTC. This gives the protein CASSAEASGQGGQETQYF.